This T cell receptor (beta chain) was identified in a study of neurological immune-mediated disorders. The CDR3 consists of 15 residues. Germline V gene lookup returns CDR1 SQVTM and CDR2 ANQGSEA. The ends were cut back, 2 bases at V and 1 base at J, with 13 bases in the middle. This clonotype was picked up many times. Its antigen is unknown. The study, taken as a whole, reports: Sharing of CDR3 amino acid sequences among expanded clones across subjects was absent, suggesting private repertoires in all groups. While HTLV-1-associated myelopathy showed the greatest TCR clonal expansion, multiple sclerosis showed the least, falling below healthy controls.

Synthesis of cDNA was performed by 5'RACE using 10-nucleotide random UMIs. One entry per CDR3 protein, called by TCRdb with MiXCR from the 5' RACE reads. Of fewer than 20,000 distinct CDR3 sequences listed, around 15% are singletons. The sorted libraries were prepared using around 980,000 CD4+ or CD8+ T cells that had themselves been sorted. The rearrangement uses TRBV29-1 and TRBJ2-3, with D perhaps matching TRBD2 (6 bases). This TCR was sampled from a woman aged 55-69 years with HTLV-1-associated myelopathy (HAM/TSP). The sequenced material came from CD4+ T cells from blood. The CDR3 sequence: CSVEFAGSGTDTQYF. CDR3 in DNA: TGCAGCGTTGAATTCGCGGGGTCTGGCACAGATACGCAGTATTTT.